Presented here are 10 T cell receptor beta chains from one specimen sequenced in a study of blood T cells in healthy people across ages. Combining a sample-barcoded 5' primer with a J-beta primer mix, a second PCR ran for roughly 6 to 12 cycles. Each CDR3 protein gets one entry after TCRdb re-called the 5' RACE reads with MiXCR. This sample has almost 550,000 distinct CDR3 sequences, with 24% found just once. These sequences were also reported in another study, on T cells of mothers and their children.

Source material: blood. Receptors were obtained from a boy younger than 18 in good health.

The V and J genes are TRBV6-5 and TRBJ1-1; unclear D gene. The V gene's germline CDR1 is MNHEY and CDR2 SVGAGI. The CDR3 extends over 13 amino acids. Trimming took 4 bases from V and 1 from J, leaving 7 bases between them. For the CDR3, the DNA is TGTGCCAGCAGTTGGGAAAGGAACACTGAAGCTTTCTTT. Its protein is CASSWERNTEAFF.

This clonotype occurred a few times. The CDR3 region has the DNA TGTGCCAGCAGCGCAAACAGGGGACAGGGTTCACCCCTCCACTTT. Translated: CASSANRGQGSPLHF. The gene calls are TRBV6-5 and TRBJ1-6; TRBD1 matches at 9 bases. CDR3 length equals 15 residues. The V segment lost 6 bases and the J segment 9 bases; nucleotides outside the gene matches: 9. Germline V gene data show CDR1 as MNHEY and CDR2 as SVGAGI.

In nucleotides, the CDR3 is TGTGCCACTGGGAACAGGTATAGCAATCAGCCCCAGCATTTT. Translation: CATGNRYSNQPQHF. J is TRBJ1-5 and V is TRBV27; possibly TRBD1 for D (5 bases). CDR1 MNHEY and CDR2 SMNVEV come from the germline V gene (reference sequence). V was clipped by 10 bases and J by 0 bases, with 13 bases between them. The length of the CDR3 is 14 residues.

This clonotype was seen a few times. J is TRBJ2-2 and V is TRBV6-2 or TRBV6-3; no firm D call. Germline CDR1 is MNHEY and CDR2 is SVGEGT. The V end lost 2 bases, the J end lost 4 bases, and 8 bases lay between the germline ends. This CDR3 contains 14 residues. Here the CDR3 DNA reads TGTGCCAGCAGTTACCCTAGACCCACCGGGGAGCTGTTTTTT. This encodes CASSYPRPTGELFF.

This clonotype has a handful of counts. DNA for the CDR3: TGCGCCAGCAGCCAAGACCATGGATGGGCCAGGGGCACCTACAATGAGCAGTTCTTC. This translates into CASSQDHGWARGTYNEQFF. V and J are TRBV4-3 and TRBJ2-1, with a tentative D call TRBD1 (6 bases). Germline CDR1 and CDR2: LGHNA and YSLEER. The CDR3 is 19 residues long. The V end lost 0 bases, the J end lost 2 bases, and 20 bases lay between the germline ends.

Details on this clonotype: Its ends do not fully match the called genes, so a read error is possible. The CDR3 DNA follows: TGTGCCAGCAGTTTAGGGTGGCGGACGGCCCACTACTTC. Translation gives CASSLGWRTAHYF. The chain links TRBV28 to TRBJ2-5, with no clear D. This CDR3 is built from 13 residues. Germline V CDR1 and CDR2: MDHEN, SYDVKM.

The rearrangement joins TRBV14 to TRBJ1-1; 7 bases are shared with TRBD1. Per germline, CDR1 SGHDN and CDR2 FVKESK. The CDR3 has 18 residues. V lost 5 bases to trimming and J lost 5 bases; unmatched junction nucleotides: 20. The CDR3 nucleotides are TGTGCCAGCAGCACCCCATTACTCAGGGGGTTTGGAGGGACTGAAGCTTTCTTT. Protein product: CASSTPLLRGFGGTEAFF.

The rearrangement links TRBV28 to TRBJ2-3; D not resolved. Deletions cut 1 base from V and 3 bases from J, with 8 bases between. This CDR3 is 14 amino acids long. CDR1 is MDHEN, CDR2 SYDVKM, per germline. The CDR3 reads CASSLYLGTDTQYF. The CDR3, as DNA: TGTGCCAGCAGTTTATATTTGGGAACAGATACGCAGTATTTT.

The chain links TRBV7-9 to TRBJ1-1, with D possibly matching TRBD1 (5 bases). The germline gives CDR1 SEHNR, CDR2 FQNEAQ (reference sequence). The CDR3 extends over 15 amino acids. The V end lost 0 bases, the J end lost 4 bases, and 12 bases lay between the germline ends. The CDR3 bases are TGTGCCAGCAGCTTAGCGGAATATCAGGGCACTGAAGCTTTCTTT. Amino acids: CASSLAEYQGTEAFF.

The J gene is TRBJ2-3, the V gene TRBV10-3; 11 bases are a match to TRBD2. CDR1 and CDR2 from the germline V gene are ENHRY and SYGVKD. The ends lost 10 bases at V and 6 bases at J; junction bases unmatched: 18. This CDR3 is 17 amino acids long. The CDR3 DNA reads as TGTGCCACGTCGCGGGGGCTAGCGGGAGGCCCGCGGGATACGCAGTATTTT. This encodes CATSRGLAGGPRDTQYF.